This TCR beta chain is from a study of graft-versus-host responses after intestinal transplantation. The wider study: The whole recipient group had anti-thymocyte globulin induction followed by tacrolimus and steroids for two to three years.

With respect to this clone: Its cognate antigen is unknown.

CDR1 SNHLY and CDR2 FYNNEI come from the germline V gene. The V and J ends lost 7 bases and 5 bases respectively, with 11 bases between them. CDR3 length: 12 residues. Generated by immunoSEQ multiplex PCR, the TCRdb table keeps only in-frame clones and is missing some. The repertoire holds some 92,000 clones, with more than 90% as singletons. V usage is TRBV2 and J usage is TRBJ1-1, with D possibly matching TRBD1 (5 bases). This specimen consisted of unstimulated CD4+ T cells sorted from spleen or lymph node cells, obtained before intestinal transplant. This TCR derives from a human donor who received an intestinal transplant. CDR3 protein: CASTTGRTEAFF. For the CDR3, the DNA is TGTGCCAGCACCACAGGACGAACTGAAGCTTTCTTT. Looking up the rest from reference TRBV2 and TRBJ1-1 gives the full variable domain: EPEVTQTPSHQVTQMGQEVILRCVPISNHLYFYWYRQILGQKVEFLVSFYNNEISEKSEIFDDQFSVERPDGSNFTLKIRSTKLEDSAMYFCASTTGRTEAFFGQGTRLTVV.